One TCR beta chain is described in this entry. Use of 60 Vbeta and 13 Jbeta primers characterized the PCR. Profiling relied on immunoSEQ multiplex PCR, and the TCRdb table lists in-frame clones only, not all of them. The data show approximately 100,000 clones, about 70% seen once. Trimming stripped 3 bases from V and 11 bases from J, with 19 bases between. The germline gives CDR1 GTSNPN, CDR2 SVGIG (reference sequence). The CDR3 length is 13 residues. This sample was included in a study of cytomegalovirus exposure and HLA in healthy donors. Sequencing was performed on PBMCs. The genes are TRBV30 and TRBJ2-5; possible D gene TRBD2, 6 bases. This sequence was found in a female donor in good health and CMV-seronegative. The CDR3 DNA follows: TGTGCCTGGAGCGGGAGTGCGGGCATGGAGCAGTACTTC. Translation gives CAWSGSAGMEQYF. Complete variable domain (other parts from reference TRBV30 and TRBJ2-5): SQTIHQWPATLVQPVGSPLSLECTVEGTSNPNLYWYRQAAGRGLQLLFYSVGIGQISSEVPQNLSASRPQDRQFILSSKKLLLSDSGFYLCAWSGSAGMEQYFGPGTRLLVL.